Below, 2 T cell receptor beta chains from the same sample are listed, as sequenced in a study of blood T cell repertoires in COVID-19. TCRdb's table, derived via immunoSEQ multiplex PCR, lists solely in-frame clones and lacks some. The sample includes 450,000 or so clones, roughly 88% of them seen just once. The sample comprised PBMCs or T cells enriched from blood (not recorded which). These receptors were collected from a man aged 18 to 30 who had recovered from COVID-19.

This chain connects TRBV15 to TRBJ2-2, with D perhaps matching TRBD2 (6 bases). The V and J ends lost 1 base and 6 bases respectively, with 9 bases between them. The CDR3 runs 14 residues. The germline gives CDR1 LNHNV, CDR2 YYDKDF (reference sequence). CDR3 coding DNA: TGTGCCACCAGCAGAGCGGCTAGCGCCGGGGAGCTGTTTTTT. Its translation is CATSRAASAGELFF.

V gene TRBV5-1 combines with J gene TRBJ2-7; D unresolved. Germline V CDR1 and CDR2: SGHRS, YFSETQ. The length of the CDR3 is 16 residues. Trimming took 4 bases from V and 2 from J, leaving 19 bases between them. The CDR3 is CASSVIPRHTTYEQYF. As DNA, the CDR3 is TGCGCCAGCAGCGTAATACCAAGACACACCACCTACGAGCAGTACTTC.